This passage covers 13 T cell receptor beta chains from one sample sequenced in a study of blood T cell repertoires in COVID-19. Here immunoSEQ multiplex PCR was the method, and the copy in TCRdb shows in-frame clones only, minus some. Of approximately 260,000 clones detected, roughly 90% appear once; the ten largest clones hold just over 7%. The sample consisted of peripheral blood. The receptors derive from a man aged 60 to 69 who had recovered from COVID-19.

V and J are TRBV5-6 and TRBJ2-1; possibly TRBD1 for D (5 bases). CDR1 is SGHDT and CDR2 is YYEEEE in the germline V gene. The CDR3 has 15 amino acids. V was trimmed by 2 bases and J by 0 bases, leaving 9 bases between them. As DNA, the CDR3 is TGTGCCAGCAGCTTTTCAGGGTCCTCCTACAATGAGCAGTTCTTC. It yields the protein CASSFSGSSYNEQFF.

This chain joins TRBV5-1 and TRBJ1-3, with 8 bases matching TRBD1. The germline V gene encodes CDR1 SGHRS and CDR2 YFSETQ. The CDR3 loop spans 14 amino acids. The trim removed 1 base at V and 6 bases at J, leaving 3 bases unmatched. The CDR3 nucleotides are TGCGCCAGCAGCTTGCAGGGGGCTCCAAACACCATATATTTT. Its translation is CASSLQGAPNTIYF.

The chain links TRBV6-5 to TRBJ1-1; D is uncertain. Per germline, CDR1 MNHEY and CDR2 SVGAGI. The V end lost 6 bases, the J end lost 1 base, and 15 bases lay between the germline ends. The CDR3 has 15 residues. In DNA, the CDR3 is TGTGCCAGCAGCCCCACCGGTCGGAGGAACACTGAAGCTTTCTTT. The encoded protein is CASSPTGRRNTEAFF.

The chain recombines TRBV5-6 with TRBJ1-5; D is perhaps TRBD1 (5 bases). This CDR3 spans 14 amino acids. Trimming left V 4 bases short and J 5 bases short, with 13 bases between. Germline V lookup: CDR1 SGHDT, CDR2 YYEEEE. The CDR3 DNA follows: TGTGCCAGCAGCCTGGACACGAAGTATCAGCCCCAGCATTTT. It yields the protein CASSLDTKYQPQHF.

This chain links TRBV24-1 with TRBJ2-3; TRBD1 matches at 9 bases. Germline assignment: CDR1 KGHDR and CDR2 SFDVKD. The CDR3 contains 15 residues. With 4 bases clipped from V and 3 bases from J, the junction kept 4 bases outside the gene matches. For the CDR3, the DNA is TGTGCCACCAGTGACGGACAGGGGAGGACAGATACGCAGTATTTT. As protein: CATSDGQGRTDTQYF.

The J gene is TRBJ2-3, the V gene TRBV7-9; 8 bases match TRBD1. With 4 bases clipped from V and 1 base from J, the junction kept 4 bases outside the gene matches. This CDR3 is 15 amino acids long. The germline V gene encodes CDR1 SEHNR and CDR2 FQNEAQ (reference sequence). Here the CDR3 reads CASSSTGGRTDTQYF. CDR3 in DNA: TGTGCCAGCAGCTCCACAGGGGGGCGCACAGATACGCAGTATTTT.

The chain combines TRBV27 with TRBJ1-3; 12 bases line up with TRBD1. Germline V gene data show CDR1 as MNHEY and CDR2 as SMNVEV (reference sequence). The CDR3 loop spans 16 amino acids. V gave up 5 bases and J gave up 2 bases; unmatched junction bases: 4. The chain's CDR3 is CASSPGTGGTGNTIYF. The DNA for the CDR3 is TGTGCCAGCAGTCCCGGGACAGGGGGCACTGGAAACACCATATATTTT.

The gene calls are TRBV30 and TRBJ2-2; the D is unclear. Germline CDR1 and CDR2: GTSNPN and SVGIG (reference sequence). Deletions cut 7 bases from V and 0 bases from J, with 15 bases between. The CDR3 is made up of 15 amino acids. The CDR3 DNA is TGTGCCTCGAGGCCAGATTTCGCGAACACCGGGGAGCTGTTTTTT. Its protein product is CASRPDFANTGELFF.

This clone was seen a handful of times. The genes are TRBV10-3 and TRBJ1-5; TRBD1 matches at 8 bases. The germline gives CDR1 ENHRY, CDR2 SYGVKD. This CDR3 is built from 14 residues. The junction had 5 bases not matched to a gene; V was cut back by 10 bases and J by 0 bases. This chain's CDR3 is CASWTGTSNQPQHF. The CDR3 DNA sequence: TGTGCCAGTTGGACAGGGACTAGCAATCAGCCCCAGCATTTT.

This chain links TRBV24-1 with TRBJ2-1; no firm D call. Germline loops: CDR1 KGHDR, CDR2 SFDVKD. The germline V and J ends were trimmed by 11 bases and 2 bases, with 12 bases remaining between them. This CDR3 region has 13 residues. The CDR3 DNA reads as TGTGCCAGTCGATCCGGTACCTACAATGAGCAGTTCTTC. Translation gives CASRSGTYNEQFF.

The chain combines TRBV7-9 with TRBJ2-1; D is unclear. Germline V gene lookup returns CDR1 SEHNR and CDR2 FQNEAQ (reference sequence). Deletions cut 2 bases from V and 7 bases from J, with 12 bases between. This CDR3 contains 14 residues. The CDR3 DNA reads as TGTGCCAGCAGCTTATGGAGAGGAAATAATGAGCAGTTCTTC. It translates to CASSLWRGNNEQFF.

V usage is TRBV7-8 and J usage is TRBJ2-2; tentative D call: TRBD2 (6 bases). The CDR3 covers 17 residues. With 5 bases removed from V and 2 bases from J, the gap between germline ends came to 18 bases. Germline assignment: CDR1 SGHVS and CDR2 FQNEAQ. Here the CDR3 reads CASSPRRLGANTGELFF. CDR3 sequence (DNA): TGTGCCAGCAGCCCCCGTCGACTAGGGGCAAACACCGGGGAGCTGTTTTTT.

The rearrangement uses TRBV6-5 and TRBJ2-3, with 8 bases lining up with TRBD2. The CDR3 contains 13 residues. With V trimmed by 10 bases and J by 5 bases, 8 bases remained unmatched. Germline CDR1 reads MNHEY; CDR2 reads SVGAGI. In DNA form, the CDR3 reads TGTGCCACTGCAGGACTAGCCGTAGATACGCAGTATTTT. It specifies CATAGLAVDTQYF.